The 31 T cell receptor beta chains below come from one sample, sequenced in a study of T cell responses to AZD1222 COVID-19 vaccine. Profiling relied on immunoSEQ multiplex PCR, and the TCRdb table lists in-frame clones only, not all of them. The repertoire includes about 140,000 clones, around 90% of them detected once, and 5.5% sits in the top ten. The specimen was peripheral blood, collected on day 0 of AZD1222 vaccination. The receptors were sampled from an adult in good health.

CDR3 in DNA: TGTGCCAGCAGTTTAAGTAGCGGGGAGAACACTGAAGCTTTCTTT. It codes for CASSLSSGENTEAFF. The chain combines TRBV28 with TRBJ1-1, with D hard to call. From germline, CDR1 is MDHEN and CDR2 SYDVKM. Trimming stripped 2 bases from V and 1 base from J, with 11 bases between. The CDR3 is 15 residues long.

J is TRBJ2-1 and V is TRBV7-3; D is undetermined. The CDR3 length is 13 residues. Trimming pared 1 base from V and 4 bases from J, leaving 5 bases between. The germline CDR1 and CDR2 sequences are SGHTA and FQGTGA. The CDR3 sequence: CASSLRAYNEQFF. CDR3 nucleotide sequence: TGTGCCAGCAGCTTAAGGGCTTACAATGAGCAGTTCTTC. Filled out from reference TRBV7-3 and TRBJ2-1, the complete variable domain reads GAGVSQTPSNKVTEKGKYVELRCDPISGHTALYWYRQSLGQGPEFLIYFQGTGAADDSGLPNDRFFAVRPEGSVSTLKIQRTERGDSAVYLCASSLRAYNEQFFGPGTRLTVL.

The chain is built from TRBV19 and TRBJ1-2; D is undetermined. This CDR3 has 12 amino acids. Germline V CDR1 and CDR2: LNHDA, SQIVND (reference sequence). The germline V and J ends were trimmed by 4 bases and 4 bases, with 7 bases remaining between them. CDR3 sequence: CASSTVRYGYTF. DNA of the CDR3: TGTGCCAGTAGTACCGTACGCTATGGCTACACCTTC.

This clone has only one observation. This rearrangement joins TRBV30 to TRBJ1-2; D remains ambiguous. The ends were cut back, 7 bases at V and 5 bases at J, with 11 bases in the middle. Germline values: CDR1 GTSNPN, CDR2 SVGIG (reference sequence). The CDR3 is 11 residues long. CDR3 sequence reads: CAFASGYGYTF. As DNA, the CDR3 is TGTGCCTTTGCCTCCGGATATGGCTACACCTTC.

The CDR3 DNA reads as TGTGCCAGCAGTTACGATGGGCCAGCCTACTCCTACGAGCAGTACTTC. Amino acid sequence: CASSYDGPAYSYEQYF. The rearrangement links TRBV6-5 to TRBJ2-7; D not resolved. V lost 2 bases and J lost 0, with 14 bases in between. The V gene's germline CDR1 is MNHEY and CDR2 SVGAGI. The length of the CDR3 is 16 residues.

This rearrangement joins TRBV5-6 to TRBJ1-6; D gene unclear. There are 17 residues in the CDR3. Trimming stripped 0 bases from V and 11 bases from J, with 21 bases between. Germline assignment: CDR1 SGHDT and CDR2 YYEEEE. The CDR3 sequence is CASSLDDRPSRSTPLHF. The CDR3 DNA is TGTGCCAGCAGCTTGGATGACCGTCCGAGTCGGTCGACACCCCTCCACTTT. Together with reference TRBV5-6 and TRBJ1-6, the CDR3 gives the full variable domain: DAGVTQSPTHLIKTRGQQVTLRCSPKSGHDTVSWYQQALGQGPQFIFQYYEEEERQRGNFPDRFSGHQFPNYSSELNVNALLLGDSALYLCASSLDDRPSRSTPLHFGNGTRLTVT.

The gene calls are TRBV7-2 and TRBJ1-2; unclear D gene. V gave up 3 bases and J gave up 2 bases, with 7 bases separating them. The length of the CDR3 is 13 residues. CDR1 SGHTA and CDR2 FQGNSA come from the germline V gene. In DNA form, the CDR3 reads TGTGCCAGCAGCTTCGGAGGGAACTATGGCTACACCTTC. Translating it yields CASSFGGNYGYTF. The full variable domain, its missing parts supplied by reference TRBV7-2 and TRBJ1-2, is GAGVSQSPSNKVTEKGKDVELRCDPISGHTALYWYRQSLGQGLEFLIYFQGNSAPDKSGLPSDRFSAERTGGSVSTLTIQRTQQEDSAVYLCASSFGGNYGYTFGSGTRLTVV.

The rearrangement joins TRBV5-4 to TRBJ1-2; D is undetermined. Trimming removed 4 bases from V and 0 bases from J, with 10 bases in between. Germline assignment: CDR1 SGHNT and CDR2 YYREEE (reference sequence). The CDR3 is 14 residues long. The CDR3 loop reads CASSPDPSNYGYTF. The CDR3 DNA is TGTGCCAGCAGCCCGGACCCCTCTAACTATGGCTACACCTTC.

J is TRBJ2-7 and V is TRBV6-6; D is perhaps TRBD2 (5 bases). This CDR3 contains 14 residues. CDR1 and CDR2 (germline): MNHNY, SVGAGI (reference sequence). Trimming stripped 2 bases from V and 0 bases from J, with 8 bases between. In DNA form, the CDR3 reads TGTGCCAGCAGTTACAGCGGCAGCTCCTACGAGCAGTACTTC. The encoded protein is CASSYSGSSYEQYF.

The J gene is TRBJ1-1, the V gene TRBV6-2 or TRBV6-3; D perhaps matches TRBD1 (5 bases). V was trimmed by 4 bases and J by 5 bases, leaving 11 bases between them. CDR1 is MNHEY, CDR2 SVGEGT, per germline. CDR3 size: 13 residues. The CDR3 DNA is TGTGCCAGCAGTTGGGGGAAGGGGACTGAAGCTTTCTTT. Protein sequence: CASSWGKGTEAFF.

V gene TRBV7-2 combines with J gene TRBJ2-7; D is perhaps TRBD1 or TRBD2 (5 bases each). The germline V gene has CDR1 SGHTA and CDR2 FQGNSA. The length of the CDR3 is 16 residues. Trimming stripped 6 bases from V and 4 bases from J, with 22 bases between. The chain's CDR3 is CASSPNGASLGYEQYF. CDR3 DNA sequence: TGTGCCAGCAGTCCTAACGGGGCTTCCTTGGGATACGAGCAGTACTTC. The variable domain in full, with the rest retrieved from reference TRBV7-2 and TRBJ2-7, is GAGVSQSPSNKVTEKGKDVELRCDPISGHTALYWYRQSLGQGLEFLIYFQGNSAPDKSGLPSDRFSAERTGGSVSTLTIQRTQQEDSAVYLCASSPNGASLGYEQYFGPGTRLTVT.

This clone was detected only a few times. The gene calls are TRBV6-5 and TRBJ2-3; either TRBD1 or TRBD2 may fit D (5 bases each). Germline V gene lookup returns CDR1 MNHEY and CDR2 SVGAGI. This CDR3 spans 13 amino acids. The V end lost 0 bases, the J end lost 9 bases, and 10 bases lay between the germline ends. CDR3 sequence reads: CASSYSIGGTQYF. The CDR3 nucleotides read TGTGCCAGCAGTTACTCGATTGGGGGAACGCAGTATTTT.

A single count supports this clone. The chain combines TRBV2 with TRBJ2-7; D may be TRBD1 (6 bases). The CDR3 contains 14 residues. The germline V gene has CDR1 SNHLY and CDR2 FYNNEI. The ends were cut back, 2 bases at V and 3 bases at J, with 11 bases in the middle. CDR3 DNA sequence: TGTGCCAGCAGTGAAACCAGGGGTGTCTACGAGCAGTACTTC. Amino acids: CASSETRGVYEQYF.

V and J are TRBV7-2 and TRBJ2-1; D not resolved. Germline CDR1 reads SGHTA; CDR2 reads FQGNSA. The length of the CDR3 is 13 residues. V was pared by 2 bases and J by 3 bases, with 5 bases between. This chain's CDR3 is CASSLNVYNEQFF. CDR3 in DNA: TGTGCCAGCAGCTTAAATGTCTACAATGAGCAGTTCTTC.

The J gene is TRBJ2-7, the V gene TRBV3-1 (or the pseudogene TRBV3-2); maybe TRBD2 (6 bases). This CDR3 region has 14 residues. Trimming cost V 2 bases and J 3 bases, with 11 bases left between them. The germline V gene encodes CDR1 LGHDT and CDR2 YNNKEL (reference sequence). The CDR3 DNA follows: TGTGCCAGCAGCCAATGGGACTCGAACTACGAGCAGTACTTC. Translated, it gives CASSQWDSNYEQYF.

This clone turned up a few times. This chain connects TRBV3-1 (or the pseudogene TRBV3-2) to TRBJ1-5; D remains ambiguous. The V gene lost 4 bases and the J gene lost 7 bases, with 14 bases spanning the gap. This CDR3 has 14 amino acids. Per the germline V gene, CDR1 is LGHDT and CDR2 is YNNKEL (reference sequence). The CDR3 coding sequence is TGTGCCAGCAGCCCAGGATTCGCGGGCCAGCCCCAGCATTTT. Translation gives CASSPGFAGQPQHF.

The chain carries TRBV28 and TRBJ1-4, with D possibly matching TRBD1 (6 bases). The CDR3 is 15 amino acids. With 6 bases removed from V and 8 bases from J, the gap between germline ends came to 19 bases. Germline lookup yields CDR1 MDHEN and CDR2 SYDVKM. In DNA, the CDR3 is TGTGCCAGCAGCTCTCCAGGGGCCGGAGGCGAAAAACTGTTTTTT. This encodes CASSSPGAGGEKLFF.

The chain carries TRBV6-5 and TRBJ2-7; D may be TRBD2 (5 bases). With 5 bases removed from V and 3 bases from J, the gap between germline ends came to 11 bases. Germline loops: CDR1 MNHEY, CDR2 SVGAGI. This CDR3 spans 13 amino acids. The CDR3: CASSRSVGYEQYF. The CDR3 nucleotides are TGTGCCAGCAGTCGTAGCGTGGGCTACGAGCAGTACTTC.

V gene TRBV2 combines with J gene TRBJ2-7, with TRBD1 as a possible D gene (6 bases). V lost 10 bases and J lost 3, with 13 bases in between. The CDR3 is made up of 12 amino acids. The V gene's germline CDR1 is SNHLY and CDR2 FYNNEI. CDR3: CANRDTVYEQYF. DNA for the CDR3: TGTGCCAACCGGGACACTGTCTACGAGCAGTACTTC.

The V and J genes are TRBV2 and TRBJ2-7; 7 bases match TRBD1. Per the germline V gene, CDR1 is SNHLY and CDR2 is FYNNEI. The CDR3 contains 15 residues. Trimming took 1 base from V and 4 from J; bases not matched to a gene: 7. CDR3 amino acids: CASSEDLYRGYEQYF. The CDR3 DNA reads TGTGCCAGCAGTGAAGACCTCTACAGGGGTTACGAGCAGTACTTC.

The chain uses TRBV9 and TRBJ2-7, with 7 nucleotides matching TRBD2. This CDR3 is 15 amino acids long. Germline loops: CDR1 SGDLS, CDR2 YYNGEE. The junction had 8 bases not matched to a gene; V was cut back by 4 bases and J by 1 base. CDR3 sequence: CASSPDPSGSYEQYF. The CDR3 DNA follows: TGTGCCAGCAGCCCAGACCCTAGCGGTTCCTACGAGCAGTACTTC. Full variable domain (outside the CDR3, taken from reference TRBV9 and TRBJ2-7): DSGVTQTPKHLITATGQRVTLRCSPRSGDLSVYWYQQSLDQGLQFLIQYYNGEERAKGNILERFSAQQFPDLHSELNLSSLELGDSALYFCASSPDPSGSYEQYFGPGTRLTVT.

This chain uses TRBV12-3 or TRBV12-4 with TRBJ2-7; 7 nucleotides match TRBD1. The CDR3 has 13 amino acids. V was clipped by 6 bases and J by 3 bases; unmatched bases: 5. The CDR3 sequence: CASSMGQNYEQYF. CDR3 DNA sequence: TGTGCCAGCAGCATGGGACAGAACTACGAGCAGTACTTC.

The chain links TRBV6-4 to TRBJ2-1; 7 bases line up with TRBD1. The V and J ends lost 5 bases and 7 bases, in that order; junction bases with no gene match: 8. The CDR3 has 14 residues. Germline values: CDR1 MRHNA, CDR2 SNTAGT. The CDR3 loop is CASSRDSEGNEQFF. The CDR3 bases are TGTGCCAGCAGTAGGGACAGTGAGGGGAATGAGCAGTTCTTC.

The chain has TRBV19 and TRBJ2-7, with a tentative D call TRBD1 (5 bases). CDR1 and CDR2 (germline): LNHDA, SQIVND (reference sequence). The CDR3 totals 14 residues. V was clipped by 6 bases and J by 6 bases, with 18 bases between them. CDR3 loop: CASRTKDRAAEQYF. Written as DNA, the CDR3 is TGTGCCAGTAGGACCAAAGACAGAGCCGCCGAGCAGTACTTC.

The chain carries TRBV28 and TRBJ1-1; D not resolved. Trimming pared 7 bases from V and 6 bases from J, leaving 12 bases between. The germline V gene encodes CDR1 MDHEN and CDR2 SYDVKM. This CDR3 spans 12 amino acids. The CDR3 nucleotides are TGTGCCAGCACCAATGTGAGGGCTGAAGCTTTCTTT. Its protein product is CASTNVRAEAFF. The variable domain in full, with the rest retrieved from reference TRBV28 and TRBJ1-1, is DVKVTQSSRYLVKRTGEKVFLECVQDMDHENMFWYRQDPGLGLRLIYFSYDVKMKEKGDIPEGYSVSREKKERFSLILESASTNQTSMYLCASTNVRAEAFFGQGTRLTVV.

CDR3 residues: CASSPQDRVNYGYTF. CDR3 bases: TGTGCCAGCAGCCCGCAGGACAGGGTGAACTATGGCTACACCTTC. The chain employs TRBV11-3 and TRBJ1-2; 8 bases map to TRBD1. Germline loops: CDR1 SGHNT, CDR2 YENEEA. This CDR3 comprises 15 residues. V shed 5 bases and J 2 bases; nucleotides not matched to a gene: 7.

The DNA for the CDR3 is TGTGCCAGTAGTAGCCTCACCACTGAAGCTTTCTTT. This gives the protein CASSSLTTEAFF. The chain joins TRBV19 to TRBJ1-1; no definite D call. CDR1 and CDR2 (germline): LNHDA, SQIVND (reference sequence). The germline V and J ends were trimmed by 4 bases and 4 bases, with 7 bases remaining between them. The CDR3 totals 12 residues.

The V and J genes are TRBV6-6 and TRBJ1-5; D possibly corresponds to TRBD1 (5 bases). Germline V gives CDR1 MNHNY, CDR2 SVGAGI (reference sequence). The V end lost 1 base, the J end lost 1 base, and 11 bases lay between the germline ends. The CDR3 has 16 residues. The CDR3 DNA follows: TGTGCCAGCAGTTACTGGGGGGAGGGGAGCAATCAGCCCCAGCATTTT. Translating it yields CASSYWGEGSNQPQHF.

This clone was seen once. This rearrangement joins TRBV3-1 (or the pseudogene TRBV3-2) to TRBJ1-1; D remains unclear. Trimming pared 3 bases from V and 3 bases from J, leaving 5 bases between. This CDR3 contains 12 residues. Germline lookup yields CDR1 LGHDT and CDR2 YNNKEL (reference sequence). The CDR3 coding sequence is TGTGCCAGCAGCCACGGCTACACTGAAGCTTTCTTT. Translated, it gives CASSHGYTEAFF.

In nucleotides, the CDR3 is TGCGCCAGCAGCCAATCCCGACTCGGGACCTACGAGCAGTACTTC. This translates into CASSQSRLGTYEQYF. The chain couples TRBV4-3 to TRBJ2-7; D perhaps matches TRBD2 (5 bases). In germline, CDR1 is LGHNA, CDR2 YSLEER. With 2 bases removed from V and 2 bases from J, the gap between germline ends came to 13 bases. This CDR3 comprises 15 residues.

This sequence joins TRBV6-5 and TRBJ2-1; 8 bases align to TRBD2. The CDR3 consists of 15 residues. J was trimmed by 5 bases and V by 5 bases; bases with no gene match: 8. Germline V gene data show CDR1 as MNHEY and CDR2 as SVGAGI. This CDR3 is CASSHSGEAHNEQFF. DNA for the CDR3: TGTGCCAGCAGTCATAGCGGGGAAGCCCACAATGAGCAGTTCTTC.